What follows is one T cell receptor (beta chain) and its context. The Seattle patients joined while their infection was active and were tracked longitudinally afterward. The data stem from a study of blood T cell repertoires in COVID-19. The CDR3 sequence is 14 residues long. V gave up 3 bases and J gave up 3 bases; unmatched junction bases: 5. Germline V lookup: CDR1 SGHRS, CDR2 YFSETQ. Per the original data handling: Amplification with reference gene primers provided the estimates of nucleated cell counts. Sequencing used immunoSEQ multiplex PCR; TCRdb keeps in-frame clones, though not all of them. D and trimming were read from the DNA, whereas the V and J calls and clone size are those reported in that table. The sample includes approximately 150,000 clones, 79% seen only once; the top ten take 7.5% to 8.5%.

Sequencing was performed on peripheral blood. The chain carries TRBV5-1 and TRBJ2-7; 8 bases are shared with TRBD1. This TCR was recovered from a woman aged 60 to 75 with COVID-19, enrolled during active disease. The CDR3 protein is CASSSGQGHYEQYF. The CDR3 bases are TGCGCCAGCAGCTCCGGACAGGGACACTACGAGCAGTACTTC.